A single sample is the source of the 4 T cell receptor beta chains below, sequenced in a study of cytomegalovirus exposure and HLA in healthy donors (dated by TCRdb to the late 2010s). The library was built by means of the immunoSEQ multiplex PCR assay. For the multiplex PCR, a mixture combining 60 forward primers for TCR Vbeta segments and 13 reverse primers for TCR Jbeta segments was used. TCRdb took this table from immuneACCESS and kept in-frame rearrangements with V and J called. Such tables lack part of the clones; where checked against another copy, unresolved V genes explain under half of the gap, and the rest is unexplained. In this sample's table one finds some 75,000 clones. About 5% of the sample is taken by the ten largest. Sequenced input: PBMCs. These receptors all come from a man between 40 and 49 years old in good health and CMV-seronegative.

The chain links TRBV9 to TRBJ1-5; D might be TRBD1 (5 bases). Germline V lookup: CDR1 SGDLS, CDR2 YYNGEE. V dropped 3 bases and J dropped 4 bases, with 8 bases sitting between them. The CDR3 runs 13 residues. The CDR3 DNA is TGTGCCAGCAGCGGGGGGGGGAATCAGCCCCAGCATTTT. Protein sequence: CASSGGGNQPQHF. The whole variable domain, remainder taken from reference TRBV9 and TRBJ1-5, is DSGVTQTPKHLITATGQRVTLRCSPRSGDLSVYWYQQSLDQGLQFLIQYYNGEERAKGNILERFSAQQFPDLHSELNLSSLELGDSALYFCASSGGGNQPQHFGDGTRLSIL.

Concerning this clone: At one of its ends the junction is not consistent with the germline gene, which may arise from a read error. The sample contains more than one DNA sequence encoding this CDR3. The chain carries TRBV28 and TRBJ1-2; D may be TRBD1 (5 bases). Germline CDR1 reads MDHEN; CDR2 reads SYDVKM. The CDR3 has 13 residues. CDR3 sequence reads: CASSSTGIYGYTF. CDR3 DNA: TGTGCCAGCAGTTCTACAGGAATCTATGGCTACACATTC.

This chain connects TRBV5-4 to TRBJ1-1; 7 bases agree with TRBD1. Germline CDR1 SGHNT, CDR2 YYREEE (reference sequence). The CDR3 runs to 14 residues. The J segment lost 5 bases and the V segment lost 1 base, leaving 5 bases of the junction unmatched. The CDR3 protein is CASSLSQGKTEAFF. CDR3 bases: TGTGCCAGCAGCTTGTCACAGGGGAAAACTGAAGCTTTCTTT.

Here the CDR3 reads CASSFSMSGEQFF. The CDR3 coding sequence is TGTGCCAGCAGTTTTAGTATGAGTGGTGAGCAGTTCTTC. The V gene is TRBV6-5, the J gene TRBJ2-1; no reliable D call. The CDR3 runs 13 residues. Trimming cost V 4 bases and J 9 bases, with 13 bases left between them. CDR1 is MNHEY and CDR2 is SVGAGI in the germline V gene.